The 23 T cell receptor beta chains below all came from one sample that was sequenced in a study of blood T cell repertoires in COVID-19. Data came from immunoSEQ multiplex PCR; TCRdb stores just in-frame clones and leaves some out. The sample records roughly 65,000 clones, about 85% being singletons. The sequenced material came from peripheral blood. The receptors derive from a woman older than 75 with active or convalescent COVID-19.

The V call is TRBV3-1 (or the pseudogene TRBV3-2), the J call TRBJ2-7; TRBD2 might be the D (5 bases). V lost 2 bases to trimming and J lost 4 bases, with 18 bases between them. The CDR3 extends over 16 amino acids. Germline V gene lookup returns CDR1 LGHDT and CDR2 YNNKEL (reference sequence). CDR3 sequence (DNA): TGTGCCAGCAGCCAACCGGGGTGGGCCGACCTTTACGAGCAGTACTTC. This codes for CASSQPGWADLYEQYF.

V gene TRBV3-1 (or the pseudogene TRBV3-2) combines with J gene TRBJ2-7; tentatively, D is TRBD2 (6 bases). Per germline, CDR1 LGHDT and CDR2 YNNKEL (reference sequence). The length of the CDR3 is 18 residues. V lost 2 bases and J lost 1, with 21 bases in between. CDR3 protein: CASSQRLLAVLPSYEQYF. For the CDR3, the DNA is TGTGCCAGCAGCCAACGCCTATTAGCGGTGCTCCCTTCCTACGAGCAGTACTTC.

This chain uses TRBV6-5 with TRBJ1-6, with TRBD1 as a possible D gene (5 bases). Trimming left V 6 bases short and J 7 bases short, with 13 bases between. Germline CDR1 and CDR2: MNHEY and SVGAGI. The length of the CDR3 is 14 residues. The DNA of the CDR3 is TGTGCCAGCAGCAGAGACAGCAAGAATTCACCCCTCCACTTT. Its protein is CASSRDSKNSPLHF.

The rearrangement links TRBV4-3 to TRBJ1-1; D possibly corresponds to TRBD1 (5 bases). The germline V and J ends were trimmed by 0 bases and 5 bases, with 13 bases remaining between them. This CDR3 has 15 amino acids. Germline values: CDR1 LGHNA, CDR2 YSLEER. The CDR3 loop reads CASSQDKGIRTEAFF. The CDR3 bases are TGCGCCAGCAGCCAAGATAAGGGGATTCGGACTGAAGCTTTCTTT.

The chain recombines TRBV6-5 with TRBJ1-2, with 7 positions matching TRBD1. The CDR3 contains 14 residues. Losses at the gene ends were 5 bases for V and 2 bases for J; bases not matched to a gene: 5. Germline lookup yields CDR1 MNHEY and CDR2 SVGAGI. The CDR3 sequence: CASSTYRGNYGYTF. CDR3 in DNA: TGTGCCAGCAGTACCTACAGGGGAAACTATGGCTACACCTTC.

V gene TRBV28 combines with J gene TRBJ2-2, with D maybe TRBD1 (6 bases). The CDR3 has 12 residues. CDR1 and CDR2 (germline): MDHEN, SYDVKM. The V end lost 7 bases, the J end lost 10 bases, and 13 bases lay between the germline ends. The CDR3: CASTGQGLELFF. Written as DNA, the CDR3 is TGTGCCAGCACGGGGCAGGGGCTGGAGCTGTTTTTT.

This rearrangement joins TRBV18 to TRBJ1-6; D is unclear. Germline CDR1 KGHSH, CDR2 LQKENI. The CDR3 loop spans 14 amino acids. Trimming cost V 0 bases and J 8 bases, with 8 bases left between them. The CDR3 coding sequence is TGTGCCAGCTCACCACCAGGAGTCTATTCACCCCTCCACTTT. Amino acids: CASSPPGVYSPLHF.

The chain employs TRBV30 and TRBJ2-5; the match to TRBD1 covers 7 bases. Germline loops: CDR1 GTSNPN, CDR2 SVGIG (reference sequence). V was pared by 3 bases and J by 4 bases, with 5 bases of the junction left unmatched. The CDR3 is 13 residues long. The CDR3 nucleotides are TGTGCCTGGAGAATGACAGGGACAGAGACCCAGTACTTC. Its protein is CAWRMTGTETQYF.

V usage is TRBV18 and J usage is TRBJ2-1; 10 bases fit TRBD2. From germline, CDR1 is KGHSH and CDR2 LQKENI. The CDR3 runs to 16 residues. Germline trimming cut 3 bases from V and 4 bases from J; bases unmatched to any gene: 6. The CDR3 sequence is CASSPRSGGAYNEQFF. The CDR3 DNA follows: TGTGCCAGCTCACCCCGAAGCGGGGGGGCTTACAATGAGCAGTTCTTC.

This chain links TRBV28 with TRBJ1-4; D is uncertain. The CDR3 is 13 residues long. CDR1 is MDHEN, CDR2 SYDVKM, per germline. V was pared by 7 bases and J by 0 bases, with 6 bases between. The CDR3 spells CASNTATNEKLFF. The CDR3 DNA sequence: TGTGCCAGCAACACAGCAACTAATGAAAAACTGTTTTTT.

This clone was found a few times. This sequence joins TRBV19 and TRBJ1-5; TRBD1 aligns across 10 bases. From germline, CDR1 is LNHDA and CDR2 SQIVND (reference sequence). This CDR3 is built from 13 residues. With V trimmed by 5 bases and J by 8 bases, 3 bases remained unmatched. This chain's CDR3 is CASSRQGAEPQHF. The CDR3 coding sequence is TGTGCCAGTAGTCGACAGGGGGCAGAGCCCCAGCATTTT.

The chain recombines TRBV7-9 with TRBJ2-3; possible D gene TRBD2, 6 bases. Trimming removed 1 base at V and 1 base at J, with 9 bases between. Germline assignment: CDR1 SEHNR and CDR2 FQNEAQ (reference sequence). The CDR3 has 15 amino acids. The DNA of the CDR3 is TGTGCCAGCAGCTTAGAGGGAGGCCGCACAGATACGCAGTATTTT. Its protein is CASSLEGGRTDTQYF.

The rearrangement uses TRBV5-4 and TRBJ1-1; weak D call: TRBD1 (6 bases). The CDR3 is 14 residues long. The V gene's germline CDR1 is SGHNT and CDR2 YYREEE (reference sequence). Trimming removed 4 bases from V and 0 bases from J, with 10 bases in between. In nucleotides, the CDR3 is TGTGCCAGCAGCCGCGGGGGCGTGAACACTGAAGCTTTCTTT. Residues: CASSRGGVNTEAFF.

The V and J genes are TRBV6-2 or TRBV6-3 and TRBJ1-2; 11 bases map to TRBD1. Losses at the gene ends were 2 bases for V and 7 bases for J; bases not matched to a gene: 6. The CDR3 extends over 15 amino acids. Looked up from germline, CDR1 is MNHEY and CDR2 is SVGEGT. The CDR3 DNA is TGTGCCAGCAGTTACCCCGGACAGGGGGCTTTTGGCTACACCTTC. Amino acid sequence: CASSYPGQGAFGYTF.

The rearrangement uses TRBV15 and TRBJ1-1, with 7 nucleotides matching TRBD1. CDR3 length equals 14 residues. From germline, CDR1 is LNHNV and CDR2 YYDKDF (reference sequence). Trimming at V came to 3 bases and at J to 6 bases, leaving 7 bases not matched to a gene. This chain's CDR3 is CATSRIGQASEAFF. CDR3 in DNA: TGTGCCACCAGCAGGATAGGACAGGCTTCTGAAGCTTTCTTT.

CDR3 sequence: CASSPGLLENDEQFF. The CDR3 DNA follows: TGTGCCAGCAGCCCCGGCCTCCTAGAAAACGATGAGCAGTTCTTC. The J gene is TRBJ2-1, the V gene TRBV6-2 or TRBV6-3; D remains ambiguous. The CDR3 covers 15 residues. The germline CDR1 and CDR2 sequences are MNHEY and SVGEGT. Trimming took 6 bases from V and 8 from J, leaving 20 bases between them.

V usage is TRBV4-3 and J usage is TRBJ2-1, with a tentative D call TRBD1 (6 bases). This CDR3 spans 15 amino acids. Germline V gene lookup returns CDR1 LGHNA and CDR2 YSLEER. Trimming pared 4 bases from V and 0 bases from J, leaving 10 bases between. CDR3 residues: CASSPRTVSYNEQFF. For the CDR3, the DNA is TGCGCCAGCAGCCCTCGGACAGTCTCCTACAATGAGCAGTTCTTC.

This clone was detected only once. The rearrangement joins TRBV9 to TRBJ2-3; D may be TRBD2 (7 bases). The CDR3 spans 15 residues. Germline lookup yields CDR1 SGDLS and CDR2 YYNGEE. V was trimmed by 0 bases and J by 4 bases, leaving 12 bases between them. CDR3 in amino acids: CASSVDTGGPDTQYF. The DNA of the CDR3 is TGTGCCAGCAGCGTAGATACGGGGGGCCCAGATACGCAGTATTTT.

The chain carries TRBV24-1 and TRBJ1-5, with D perhaps matching TRBD1 (6 bases). CDR1 and CDR2 from the germline V gene are KGHDR and SFDVKD. CDR3 length equals 16 residues. V shed 9 bases and J shed 5 bases, with 22 bases lying between them. The CDR3, as DNA: TGTGCCACCTCCCCCCAGGGCAGGGGAGAAGATCAGCCCCAGCATTTT. It specifies CATSPQGRGEDQPQHF.

The chain employs TRBV10-3 and TRBJ1-1; D perhaps matches TRBD1 (5 bases). Germline CDR1 ENHRY, CDR2 SYGVKD. The ends were cut back, 6 bases at V and 5 bases at J, with 7 bases in the middle. The CDR3 consists of 11 residues. CDR3 region: CAISKGTEAFF. The CDR3 region has the DNA TGTGCCATCAGCAAGGGGACTGAAGCTTTCTTT.

This rearrangement joins TRBV7-8 to TRBJ1-5, with 7 bases lining up with TRBD1. J lost 7 bases, V lost 5 bases, and 11 bases had no gene match. CDR1 is SGHVS and CDR2 is FQNEAQ in the germline V gene. The CDR3 contains 15 residues. CDR3 DNA sequence: TGTGCCAGCAGCACTCCAGGGGGTTGGGGACAGCCCCAGCATTTT. This gives the protein CASSTPGGWGQPQHF.

This sequence joins TRBV7-3 and TRBJ2-5; TRBD2 matches 7 bases. Germline CDR1 is SGHTA and CDR2 is FQGTGA. The CDR3 runs to 15 residues. The J segment lost 3 bases and the V segment lost 3 bases, leaving 7 bases of the junction unmatched. CDR3 in DNA: TGTGCCAGCAGCTTTGGGCGGGGGTCGAAAGAGACCCAGTACTTC. Protein sequence: CASSFGRGSKETQYF.

This clone appeared a few times. This chain uses TRBV11-2 with TRBJ2-5, with 10 bases lining up with TRBD2. Germline CDR1 and CDR2: SGHAT and FQNNGV. The CDR3 spans 17 residues. V was clipped by 3 bases and J by 5 bases; unmatched bases: 12. CDR3 residues: CASSFERGGPKVETQYF. DNA of the CDR3: TGTGCCAGCAGCTTTGAGCGGGGGGGCCCCAAAGTTGAGACCCAGTACTTC. The full variable domain, completed using reference TRBV11-2 and TRBJ2-5, is EAGVAQSPRYKIIEKRQSVAFWCNPISGHATLYWYQQILGQGPKLLIQFQNNGVVDDSQLPKDRFSAERLKGVDSTLKIQPAKLEDSAVYLCASSFERGGPKVETQYFGPGTRLLVL.